The clone carrying this TCR beta chain turned up a few times. What it binds is not known. This record comes from a study of T cells in Graves' hyperthyroidism and ophthalmopathy. Overall study results and limits: Blood also contained most expanded thyroid clonotypes above 0.001. Progression to ophthalmopathy was predicted a median of approximately 6.4 months early.

Amplified regions were TCR beta CDR3 sequences from RNA transcripts. Using the HTBI primer set, a first-round RT-PCR was run on the TCR CDR3. TCRdb independently ran MiXCR on the multiplex PCR reads; one entry per CDR3 protein. The table shows approximately 620,000 distinct CDR3 sequences, with 16% occurring only once. The CDR3 sequence is 13 residues long. V gave up 6 bases and J gave up 5 bases, with 11 bases separating them. A NOSPECS grade of at least 4, a Clinical Activity Score of at least 3 and duration under 3 months were recorded in ophthalmopathy patients. Those patients with uncontrolled infection, other autoimmune disease, pregnancy or lactation were excluded.

The sequence came from a middle-aged woman with Graves' ophthalmopathy. The source material was blood. The chain uses TRBV12-3 or TRBV12-4 and TRBJ2-1; D is perhaps TRBD2 (6 bases). The CDR3 coding sequence is TGTGCCAGCAGGGCGGGGAACAACAATGAGCAGTTCTTC. Translated: CASRAGNNNEQFF.